This TCR beta chain comes out of a study of CD8 T cells in ankylosing spondylitis. TCRdb fed the 5' RACE reads into MiXCR, producing one record per CDR3 protein. The sample lists under 250,000 distinct CDR3 sequences, under 30% occurring once. Points on this clonotype: Its antigen is undetermined.

From germline, CDR1 is MNHEY and CDR2 SVGEGT. CDR3 length: 14 residues. Between the trimmed V and J ends, which lost 2 bases and 6 bases, there was a span of 11 bases. Study-level findings and limits: Characteristic, it appeared, of ankylosing spondylitis blood was a TCR beta motif of several highly homologous variants. From matched ankylosing spondylitis synovial fluid, disease-linked clones were reportedly recovered at significantly enriched levels.

Specimen: blood, either unsorted or a sorted T cell fraction (not recorded which). This sequence originates from a male donor with ankylosing spondylitis or in good health (not recorded which). The chain uses TRBV6-2 or TRBV6-3 and TRBJ1-5; D might be TRBD1 (5 bases). Here the CDR3 reads CASSYMGTPQPQHF. Written as DNA, the CDR3 is TGTGCCAGCAGTTACATGGGGACCCCTCAGCCCCAGCATTTT.